The clone carrying this TCR beta chain has just one count. The sample comes from a study of blood T cell repertoires in COVID-19. Overall study context: The United States, Italy and Spain supplied acute and convalescent COVID-19 samples. T cells, B-cell-depleted T cells, or PBMCs supplied cDNA or gDNA.

The V segment lost 1 base and the J segment 7 bases; nucleotides outside the gene matches: 3. The length of the CDR3 is 16 residues. The V gene's germline CDR1 is LGHNA and CDR2 YSLEER. Per the study methods: Estimation of nucleated cell counts was performed using reference gene primer amplification. Data came from immunoSEQ multiplex PCR; TCRdb stores just in-frame clones and leaves some out. The V and J calls and the clone size are those of that table, but D and trimming were determined from the DNA. The sample lists about 160,000 clones; over 80% were seen once. V gene TRBV4-3 combines with J gene TRBJ1-6; 11 nucleotides align to TRBD1. This TCR was sampled from a woman aged 55-70 years with acute or convalescent COVID-19. The specimen was peripheral blood. CDR3 nucleotides: TGCGCCAGCAGCCAAGCCTGGGACAGGGGGAATTCACCCCTCCACTTT. Its translation: CASSQAWDRGNSPLHF.